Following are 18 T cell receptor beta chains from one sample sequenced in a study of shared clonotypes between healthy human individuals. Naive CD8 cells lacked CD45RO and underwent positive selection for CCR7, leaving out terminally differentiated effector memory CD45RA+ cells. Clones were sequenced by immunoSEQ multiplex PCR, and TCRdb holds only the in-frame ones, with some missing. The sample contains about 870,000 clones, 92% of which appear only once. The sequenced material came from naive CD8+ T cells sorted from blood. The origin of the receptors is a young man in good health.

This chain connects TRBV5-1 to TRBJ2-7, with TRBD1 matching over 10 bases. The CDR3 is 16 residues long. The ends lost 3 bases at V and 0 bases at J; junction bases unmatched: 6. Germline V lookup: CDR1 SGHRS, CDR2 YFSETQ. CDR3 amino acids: CASSSSDRGDSYEQYF. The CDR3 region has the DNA TGCGCCAGCAGCTCCTCGGACAGGGGGGACTCCTACGAGCAGTACTTC.

The CDR3 DNA reads TGTGCCAGCAGTTCACCCGGGACGGACTATGGCTACACCTTC. It yields the protein CASSSPGTDYGYTF. The chain joins TRBV28 to TRBJ1-2; D might be TRBD1 (5 bases). V lost 4 bases, J lost 3 bases, and 12 bases lay in between. Germline V gene lookup returns CDR1 MDHEN and CDR2 SYDVKM. This CDR3 comprises 14 residues.

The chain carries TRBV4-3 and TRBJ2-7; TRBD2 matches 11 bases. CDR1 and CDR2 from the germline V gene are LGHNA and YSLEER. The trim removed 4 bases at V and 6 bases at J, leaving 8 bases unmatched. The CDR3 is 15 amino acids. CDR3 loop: CASSPTASGRIEQYF. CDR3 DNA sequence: TGCGCCAGCAGCCCGACGGCTAGCGGGAGGATCGAGCAGTACTTC.

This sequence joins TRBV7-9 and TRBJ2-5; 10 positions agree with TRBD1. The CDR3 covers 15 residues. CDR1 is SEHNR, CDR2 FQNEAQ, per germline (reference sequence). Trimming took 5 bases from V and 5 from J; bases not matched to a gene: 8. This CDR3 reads CASSPWDRGSETQYF. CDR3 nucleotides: TGTGCCAGCAGCCCCTGGGACAGGGGATCTGAGACCCAGTACTTC.

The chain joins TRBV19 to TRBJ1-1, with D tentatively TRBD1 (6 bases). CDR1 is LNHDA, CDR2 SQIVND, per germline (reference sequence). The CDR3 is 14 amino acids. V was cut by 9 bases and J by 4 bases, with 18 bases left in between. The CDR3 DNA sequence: TGTGCCAGCCAAGAGGGGGGGCGGGTCACTGAAGCTTTCTTT. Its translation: CASQEGGRVTEAFF.

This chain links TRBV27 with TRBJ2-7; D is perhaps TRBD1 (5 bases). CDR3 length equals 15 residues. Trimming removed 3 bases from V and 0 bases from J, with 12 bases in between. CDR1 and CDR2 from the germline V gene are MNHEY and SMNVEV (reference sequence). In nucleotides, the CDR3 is TGTGCCAGCAGTTTGTCAGGGTTCGGCTCCTACGAGCAGTACTTC. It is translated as CASSLSGFGSYEQYF.

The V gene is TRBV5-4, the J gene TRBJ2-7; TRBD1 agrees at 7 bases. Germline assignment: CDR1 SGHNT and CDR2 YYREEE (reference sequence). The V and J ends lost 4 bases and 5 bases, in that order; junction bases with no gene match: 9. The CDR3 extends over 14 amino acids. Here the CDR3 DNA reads TGTGCCAGCAGCCCCAGACAGGGTTTGCACGAGCAGTACTTC. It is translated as CASSPRQGLHEQYF. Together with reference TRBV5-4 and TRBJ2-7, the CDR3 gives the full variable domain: ETGVTQSPTHLIKTRGQQVTLRCSSQSGHNTVSWYQQALGQGPQFIFQYYREEENGRGNFPPRFSGLQFPNYSSELNVNALELDDSALYLCASSPRQGLHEQYFGPGTRLTVT.

The CDR3 DNA reads TGTGCCAGCTCACAACCACGTAGCGGGTGGTTTAATGAGCAGTTCTTC. This sequence encodes CASSQPRSGWFNEQFF. The chain has TRBV18 and TRBJ2-1, with TRBD2 matching 7 bases. J lost 7 bases, V lost 4 bases, and 13 bases had no gene match. This CDR3 has 16 amino acids. Germline V gene sequence: CDR1 KGHSH, CDR2 LQKENI.

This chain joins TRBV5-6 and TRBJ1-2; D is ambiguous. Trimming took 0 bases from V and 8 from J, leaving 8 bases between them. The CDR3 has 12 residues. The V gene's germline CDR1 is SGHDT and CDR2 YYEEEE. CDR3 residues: CASSLEPGGYTF. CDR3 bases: TGTGCCAGCAGCTTGGAACCGGGCGGCTACACCTTC.

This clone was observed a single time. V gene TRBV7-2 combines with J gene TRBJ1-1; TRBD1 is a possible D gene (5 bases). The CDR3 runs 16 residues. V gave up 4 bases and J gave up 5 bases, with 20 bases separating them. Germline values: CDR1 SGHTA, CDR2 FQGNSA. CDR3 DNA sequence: TGTGCCAGCAGCTCCCCTTCCATCAGGGCCGGAACTGAAGCTTTCTTT. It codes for CASSSPSIRAGTEAFF.

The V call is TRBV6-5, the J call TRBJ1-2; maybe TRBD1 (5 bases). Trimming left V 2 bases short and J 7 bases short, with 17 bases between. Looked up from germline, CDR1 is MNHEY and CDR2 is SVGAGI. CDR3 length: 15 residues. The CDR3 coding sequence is TGTGCCAGCAGTTACGATTCCGCCCAGGGAGTTGGCTACACCTTC. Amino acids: CASSYDSAQGVGYTF.

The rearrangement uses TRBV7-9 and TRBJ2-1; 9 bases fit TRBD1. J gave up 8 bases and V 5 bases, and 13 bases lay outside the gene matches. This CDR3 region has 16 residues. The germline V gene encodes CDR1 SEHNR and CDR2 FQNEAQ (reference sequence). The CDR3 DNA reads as TGTGCCAGCAGCGCACCCCGGGACAGGGAAACGTATGAGCAGTTCTTC. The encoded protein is CASSAPRDRETYEQFF.

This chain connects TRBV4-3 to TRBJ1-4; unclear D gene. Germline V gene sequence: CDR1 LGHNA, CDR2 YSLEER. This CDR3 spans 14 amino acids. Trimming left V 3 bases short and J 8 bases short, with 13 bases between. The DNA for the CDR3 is TGCGCCAGCAGCCAGGACCCGGCGGGGGAAAAACTGTTTTTT. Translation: CASSQDPAGEKLFF.

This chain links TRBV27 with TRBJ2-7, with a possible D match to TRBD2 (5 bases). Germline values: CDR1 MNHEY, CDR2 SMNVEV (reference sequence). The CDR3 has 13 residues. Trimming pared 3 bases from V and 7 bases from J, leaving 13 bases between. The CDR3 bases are TGTGCCAGCAGTTTTGGTAGAGCGGAGGAGCAGTACTTC. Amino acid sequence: CASSFGRAEEQYF.

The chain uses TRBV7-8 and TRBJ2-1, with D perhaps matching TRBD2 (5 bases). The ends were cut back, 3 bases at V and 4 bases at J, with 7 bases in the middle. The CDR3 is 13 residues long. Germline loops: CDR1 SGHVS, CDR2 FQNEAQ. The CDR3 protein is CASSFRGYNEQFF. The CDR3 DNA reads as TGTGCCAGCAGCTTCCGAGGGTACAATGAGCAGTTCTTC.

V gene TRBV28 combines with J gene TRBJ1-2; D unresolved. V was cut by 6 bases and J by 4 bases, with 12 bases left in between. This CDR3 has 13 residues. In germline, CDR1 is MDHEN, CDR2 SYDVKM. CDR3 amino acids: CASRTHETYGYTF. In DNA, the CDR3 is TGTGCCAGCAGGACGCATGAGACCTATGGCTACACCTTC.

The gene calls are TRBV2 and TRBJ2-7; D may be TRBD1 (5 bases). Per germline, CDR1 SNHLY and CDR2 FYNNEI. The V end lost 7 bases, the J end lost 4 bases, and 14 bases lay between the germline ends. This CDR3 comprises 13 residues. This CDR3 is CASTRQGVYEQYF. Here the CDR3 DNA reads TGTGCCAGCACCCGGCAGGGCGTTTACGAGCAGTACTTC.

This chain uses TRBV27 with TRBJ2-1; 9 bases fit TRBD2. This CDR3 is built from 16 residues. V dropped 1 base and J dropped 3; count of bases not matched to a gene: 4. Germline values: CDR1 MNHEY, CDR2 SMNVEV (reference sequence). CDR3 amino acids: CASSLLREGLYNEQFF. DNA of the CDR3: TGTGCCAGCAGTTTATTGCGGGAGGGCCTCTACAATGAGCAGTTCTTC.